Listed below are T cell receptor beta chains from one sample, sequenced in a study of naive and memory T cell subsets. TCRdb fed the UMI-ligation and nested PCR reads into MiXCR, producing one record per CDR3 protein. The table lists some 87,000 distinct CDR3 sequences, 6% to 7.5% of them singletons, with over 1.5% in the top ten. Sequenced material: central memory CD4+ T cells from blood. The source is a human donor in good health. The conserved cysteine and the conserved F or W are not part of the CDR3 here.

v_call	cdr3_aa
TRBV28	ASSLGRAGPNTGELF
TRBV7-2	ASSPFGGGEAF
TRBV7-6	ASSQLAGALSYNEQF
TRBV27	ASSRHQWDRAQPQH
TRBV20-1	SANDRRKEKLF
TRBV29-1	SVLAGAGNTEAF
TRBV20-1	SARNLAGVETQY
TRBV11-3	ASSQDGPNTEAF
TRBV20-1	SAINPATKGAQY
TRBV19	ASGGGQGAGVGEAF
TRBV4-3	ASSQDPLAGRGTQY
TRBV18	ASSRDSMPPNYGYT
TRBV6-1	ASSEAWASGYEQY
TRBV7-9	ASSLERSTDTQY
TRBV11-2	ASSLAGQTSGGRNEQF
TRBV6-6	ASGSGGRSTDTQY
TRBV11-2	ASSSTVLSTDTQY
TRBV18	ATRSPVATNEKLF
TRBV7-2	ASSSAPGVGNSPLH
TRBV9	ASSVRESTDTQY
TRBV27	ATTTLKAAGNSPLH
TRBV6-2/TRBV6-3	ASSYSESAEAF
TRBV6-6	ASRELGGPVGNEQF
TRBV12-3/TRBV12-4	ASSYPGRMNTEAF
TRBV27	ASSFQGLAGATGELF
TRBV18	ASSPLLGQRNTGELF
TRBV11-2	ASSASIAGRSYEQY
TRBV18	ASSPQGAETQY
TRBV5-1	ASSLSRQGDTEAF
TRBV7-2	ASSLVVVQARPEAF
TRBV2	ASTPTSVRNEQF
TRBV12-3/TRBV12-4	ASSFGVAGANTGELF
TRBV27	ASSLRTANQPQH
TRBV7-2	ASSQWGLGNEQY
TRBV12-5	ASGLMPETQY
TRBV18	ASSPLGENTEAF
TRBV2	SSSETGTDTQY
TRBV7-2	ASSLTGSKNIQY
TRBV18	ASSPAFPAQGGYGYT
TRBV18	ASSLRKSPGQSSTDTQY
TRBV20-1	SAATANSPLH
TRBV2	ASSANTGKTYNEQF
TRBV19	ASSTSSQQY
TRBV7-2	ASGWDRAGHT
TRBV7-2	ASSFRQGGAGANVLT
TRBV5-1	ASSRDRGYNEKLF
TRBV12-3/TRBV12-4	ASRSRRGTGELF
TRBV12-3/TRBV12-4	ASSSSRRAGGRNNEQF
TRBV21-1	ASRGQGVGSGANVLT
TRBV14	ASSSTDRGRINEQF
TRBV20-1	SAGSGSGTDTQY
TRBV7-2	ASSSPVTGMNTEAF
TRBV29-1	SVPKQGLSYEQY
TRBV5-6	ASSPLGGRTGELF
TRBV7-9	ASSRGQGGETQY
TRBV28	ASSGRQGRNYNEQF
TRBV20-1	SAPPRGVNQPQH
TRBV5-5	ASSSSPDRGNEQF
TRBV3-1	ASSQVRASSGEQF